Shown below are 2 T cell receptor beta chains from a single sample sequenced in a study of CD8+ T cells in alopecia areata (dated by TCRdb to about 2018). Receptor amplification or capture employed the immunoSEQ multiplex PCR assay. To provide template for TCR sequencing, every sample had RNA extracted and reverse transcribed into cDNA. What TCRdb holds here is the immuneACCESS table cut down to in-frame rearrangements. Part of the clones is not present; checked against another copy, under half of the missing clones reflect an unresolved V gene, and the others are unexplained. The sample has over 150,000 clones on record, 45% to 70% of them singletons. The top ten hold around 5% of the sample. Specimen: CD8+ T cells sorted from blood. All receptors derive from a human donor in good health.

This rearrangement joins TRBV7-2 to TRBJ2-1; D is uncertain. This CDR3 spans 12 amino acids. V was cut by 3 bases and J by 14 bases, with 14 bases left in between. CDR1 is SGHTA, CDR2 FQGNSA, per germline. The CDR3 nucleotides are TGTGCCAGCAGCTTGAGGCAGTCCCCAGAGTTCTTC. It yields the protein CASSLRQSPEFF.

V gene TRBV29-1 combines with J gene TRBJ2-1, with D possibly matching TRBD1 (6 bases). The germline V and J ends were trimmed by 6 bases and 8 bases, with 17 bases remaining between them. Germline assignment: CDR1 SQVTM and CDR2 ANQGSEA. The length of the CDR3 is 13 residues. The CDR3 coding sequence is TGCAGCGTGGGGACATCACAGAGGGATGAGCAGTTCTTC. Encoded protein: CSVGTSQRDEQFF.